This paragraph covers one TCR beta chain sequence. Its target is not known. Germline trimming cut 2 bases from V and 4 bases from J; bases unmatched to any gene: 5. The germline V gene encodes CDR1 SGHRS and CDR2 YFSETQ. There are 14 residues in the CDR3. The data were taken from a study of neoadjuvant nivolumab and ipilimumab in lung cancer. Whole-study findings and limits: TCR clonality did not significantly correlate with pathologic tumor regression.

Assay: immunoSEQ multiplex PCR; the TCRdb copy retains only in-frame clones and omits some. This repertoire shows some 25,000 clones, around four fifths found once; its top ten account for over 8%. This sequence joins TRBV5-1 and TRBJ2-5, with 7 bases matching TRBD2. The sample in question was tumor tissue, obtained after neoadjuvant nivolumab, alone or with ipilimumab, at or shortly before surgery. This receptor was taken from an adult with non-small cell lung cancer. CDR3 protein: CASSFLTSRETQYF. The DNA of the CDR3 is TGCGCCAGCAGCTTTTTGACTAGCAGAGAGACCCAGTACTTC.